The 13 T cell receptor beta chains in this list originate from one sample, sequenced in a study of blood T cell repertoires in COVID-19. TCRdb keeps only in-frame clones here, not all; method: immunoSEQ multiplex PCR. The sample carries under 450,000 clones, about 88% recorded once. Input material: peripheral blood. The receptors were sampled from a woman aged 40 to 50 with COVID-19, enrolled during active disease.

The chain is built from TRBV19 and TRBJ1-6; 9 bases fit TRBD1. The germline gives CDR1 LNHDA, CDR2 SQIVND (reference sequence). Unmatched junction bases numbered 7, after V lost 1 base and J lost 9 bases. The CDR3 loop spans 16 amino acids. The CDR3 bases are TGTGCCAGTAGTATAGGGGCCGGGACAGGGATTTCACCCCTCCACTTT. Its translation: CASSIGAGTGISPLHF.

This rearrangement joins TRBV9 to TRBJ2-3; D not resolved. This CDR3 contains 16 residues. Looked up from germline, CDR1 is SGDLS and CDR2 is YYNGEE. The V and J ends lost 2 bases and 0 bases respectively, with 13 bases between them. The CDR3 region has the DNA TGTGCCAGCAGCGTTTTTTCTTCAACTAGCACAGATACGCAGTATTTT. Translated: CASSVFSSTSTDTQYF.

J is TRBJ1-1 and V is TRBV2; possibly TRBD1 for D (6 bases). Germline V lookup: CDR1 SNHLY, CDR2 FYNNEI. Trimming removed 2 bases at V and 0 bases at J, with 7 bases between. The CDR3 is made up of 14 amino acids. As DNA, the CDR3 is TGTGCCAGCAGTGAACAGGGGATGAACACTGAAGCTTTCTTT. Translating gives CASSEQGMNTEAFF.

This chain joins TRBV9 and TRBJ2-7, with 13 bases lining up with TRBD2. The CDR3 is made up of 19 amino acids. Per the germline V gene, CDR1 is SGDLS and CDR2 is YYNGEE. The V and J ends lost 0 bases and 4 bases, in that order; junction bases with no gene match: 13. Here the CDR3 DNA reads TGTGCCAGCAGCGTAGGGGTCGGACTAGCGGGAGTAGGAGGGTACGAGCAGTACTTC. Amino acid sequence: CASSVGVGLAGVGGYEQYF.

V is TRBV28 and J is TRBJ1-2; perhaps TRBD1 as D (6 bases). Trimming left V 4 bases short and J 2 bases short, with 14 bases between. The germline V gene encodes CDR1 MDHEN and CDR2 SYDVKM. This CDR3 contains 15 residues. CDR3 nucleotide sequence: TGTGCCAGCAGTTCCCCTTCAGGGGCCAACTATGGCTACACCTTC. It encodes CASSSPSGANYGYTF.

This chain connects TRBV2 to TRBJ2-1, with D hard to call. Germline-derived CDR1 and CDR2 are SNHLY and FYNNEI. Trimming stripped 0 bases from V and 8 bases from J, with 8 bases between. The CDR3 is 13 residues long. The CDR3 sequence is CASSEAHRDEQFF. CDR3 bases: TGTGCCAGCAGTGAAGCGCATCGAGATGAGCAGTTCTTC. Full variable domain (missing parts from reference TRBV2 and TRBJ2-1): EPEVTQTPSHQVTQMGQEVILRCVPISNHLYFYWYRQILGQKVEFLVSFYNNEISEKSEIFDDQFSVERPDGSNFTLKIRSTKLEDSAMYFCASSEAHRDEQFFGPGTRLTVL.

V and J are TRBV19 and TRBJ2-2; D remains unclear. The CDR3 covers 14 residues. V was pared by 7 bases and J by 0 bases, with 9 bases between. Germline lookup yields CDR1 LNHDA and CDR2 SQIVND (reference sequence). DNA of the CDR3: TGTGCCAGTATCAGGAATACGAACACCGGGGAGCTGTTTTTT. Translation gives CASIRNTNTGELFF.

The chain combines TRBV5-1 with TRBJ1-3; 12 nucleotides match TRBD1. Losses at the gene ends were 4 bases for V and 8 bases for J; bases not matched to a gene: 4. The CDR3 runs to 14 residues. Germline CDR1 is SGHRS and CDR2 is YFSETQ. CDR3 DNA sequence: TGCGCCAGCAGCCTGGGACAGGGGGCTGACACCATATATTTT. Amino acid sequence: CASSLGQGADTIYF. Drawing the rest from reference TRBV5-1 and TRBJ1-3, the complete variable domain is KAGVTQTPRYLIKTRGQQVTLSCSPISGHRSVSWYQQTPGQGLQFLFEYFSETQRNKGNFPGRFSGRQFSNSRSEMNVSTLELGDSALYLCASSLGQGADTIYFGEGSWLTVV.

The chain links TRBV12-5 to TRBJ1-5, with D unclear. CDR3 length: 15 amino acids. The V gene lost 6 bases and the J gene lost 1 base, with 13 bases spanning the gap. Looked up from germline, CDR1 is LGHNT and CDR2 is FRNRAP. The CDR3 DNA is TGTGCTAGTGGGATGGGAGGTAAAAGCAATCAGCCCCAGCATTTT. It yields the protein CASGMGGKSNQPQHF.

The chain links TRBV30 to TRBJ1-4, with 9 bases aligning to TRBD1. This CDR3 spans 14 amino acids. CDR1 is GTSNPN and CDR2 is SVGIG in the germline V gene (reference sequence). V lost 2 bases and J lost 5; bases outside the gene matches: 3. CDR3 in amino acids: CAWSPGTGNEKLFF. CDR3 coding DNA: TGTGCCTGGAGTCCCGGGACAGGGAATGAAAAACTGTTTTTT.

The chain has TRBV18 and TRBJ2-3; D unresolved. This CDR3 region has 14 residues. Trimming cost V 2 bases and J 7 bases, with 13 bases left between them. Germline assignment: CDR1 KGHSH and CDR2 LQKENI. For the CDR3, the DNA is TGTGCCAGCTCACCATCGACTCCTCCTTATACGCAGTATTTT. It specifies CASSPSTPPYTQYF.

The chain joins TRBV21-1 to TRBJ1-3; TRBD1 is the table's D call, not checked against the DNA. TRBV21-1 is shown as a pseudogene. There are 17 residues in the CDR3. DNA of the CDR3: TGTGCCAGCAGCAAAGCGGACAGGGGTCGTCCTGGAAACACCATATATTTT. Translated, it gives CASSKADRGRPGNTIYF.

The V call is TRBV12-2, the J call TRBJ2-7; the table gives TRBD1 as D, unverified against the DNA. TRBV12-2 is a pseudogene. The CDR3 sequence is 16 residues long. CDR3 region: CASRLWRGRTPYEQYF. DNA of the CDR3: TGTGCAAGTCGCTTATGGAGGGGGCGCACTCCCTACGAGCAGTACTTC.